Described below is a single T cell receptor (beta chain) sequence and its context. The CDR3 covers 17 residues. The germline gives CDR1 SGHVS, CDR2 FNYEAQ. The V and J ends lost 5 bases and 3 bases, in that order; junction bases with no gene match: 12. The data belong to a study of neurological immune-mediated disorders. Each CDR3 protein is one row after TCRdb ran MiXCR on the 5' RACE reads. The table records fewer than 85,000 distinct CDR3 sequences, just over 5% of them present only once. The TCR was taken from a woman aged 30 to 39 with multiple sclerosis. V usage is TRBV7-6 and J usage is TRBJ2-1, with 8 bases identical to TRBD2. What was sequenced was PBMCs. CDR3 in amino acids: CASSLRGGTSIYNEQFF. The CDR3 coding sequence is TGTGCCAGCAGCCTCAGAGGCGGGACTAGTATCTACAATGAGCAGTTCTTC. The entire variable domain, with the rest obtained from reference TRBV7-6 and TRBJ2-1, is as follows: GAGVSQSPRYKVTKRGQDVALRCDPISGHVSLYWYRQALGQGPEFLTYFNYEAQQDKSGLPNDRFSAERPEGSISTLTIQRTEQRDSAMYRCASSLRGGTSIYNEQFFGPGTRLTVL.